This TCR beta chain was found in a study of metastatic and nonmetastatic thyroid tumors. At the level of the study: Thyroid patients, malignant and benign, had repertoires compared across blood and tumor or nodule tissue. Study-wide findings and caveats: Versus benign nodules, malignant thyroid tumors reportedly had significantly higher TCR beta diversity, in blood and tumor.

Under the authors' procedure: The study's classifier, a distant-metastasis tool for papillary thyroid cancer, was built using CDR3 differences across clinicopathological groups. TCRdb ran MiXCR on the PCR reads. These V and J calls derive from TCRdb rather than the authors' analysis. Of nearly 35,000 clones listed, approximately 15% are singletons. This clone came up many times. What it binds is unknown. Thyroid surgery was performed in patients who had received no treatment beforehand. The CDR3 totals 16 residues. Per the germline V gene, CDR1 is SGHKS and CDR2 is YYEKEE (reference sequence). J was trimmed by 7 bases and V by 4 bases; bases with no gene match: 13.

Sequenced sample: blood. V gene TRBV5-5 combines with J gene TRBJ2-3; 9 bases match TRBD2. This receptor was obtained from a female donor with papillary thyroid cancer or a benign thyroid nodule (not recorded which). Some clones in this sample may be carry-over from other donors' samples. In DNA, the CDR3 is TGTGCCAGCAGCAGGGATAGCGGGAGATTGGGAAATACGCAGTATTTT. Protein: CASSRDSGRLGNTQYF.